Each of the 18 T cell receptor beta chains below was sequenced from the same sample in a study of T-cell reconstitution after alpha-beta-depleted transplantation in children. The TCRbeta library incorporated unique molecular identifiers. TCRdb reprocessed the PCR reads with MiXCR, giving one entry per CDR3 protein. The table shows around 600,000 distinct CDR3 sequences, with roughly 15% occurring only once. Sequenced here: PBMCs from the stem cell graft donor, sampled from the stem cell graft. These TCRs come from a human donor who donated a stem cell graft to a child with acute myeloid leukemia.

This clonotype was counted a few times. The V call is TRBV11-3, the J call TRBJ2-7; the D gene is possibly TRBD1 (6 bases). The CDR3 spans 15 residues. CDR1 is SGHNT and CDR2 is YENEEA in the germline V gene. V shed 4 bases and J shed 1 base, with 14 bases lying between them. The CDR3 is CASSSIWTVSYEQYF. DNA of the CDR3: TGTGCCAGCAGCTCGATTTGGACAGTTTCCTACGAGCAGTACTTC.

The chain uses TRBV24-1 and TRBJ2-1; D is perhaps TRBD1 (5 bases). This CDR3 is 15 amino acids long. V was pared by 5 bases and J by 2 bases, with 12 bases between. Per the germline V gene, CDR1 is KGHDR and CDR2 is SFDVKD. The CDR3: CATSVGATPYNEQFF. CDR3 bases: TGTGCCACCAGTGTAGGGGCTACTCCCTACAATGAGCAGTTCTTC.

This clonotype was seen repeatedly, ten times or more. The V and J genes are TRBV29-1 and TRBJ2-7; D gene unclear. CDR1 is SQVTM, CDR2 ANQGSEA, per germline. The V end was cut by 7 bases, the J end by 6 bases, with 16 bases between. This CDR3 spans 12 amino acids. The DNA of the CDR3 is TGCAGCGACCCTTCCCCCCAGTCCGAGCAGTACGTC. This codes for CSDPSPQSEQYV.

This clonotype occurred many times. The chain is built from TRBV5-6 and TRBJ1-5; unclear D gene. Germline CDR1 and CDR2: SGHDT and YYEEEE. The CDR3 loop spans 13 amino acids. V was cut by 4 bases and J by 6 bases, with 11 bases left in between. The CDR3 nucleotides are TGTGCCAGCAGCCTTCGACGGGGTCAGCCCCAGCATTTT. Protein product: CASSLRRGQPQHF.

This clonotype was seen a handful of times. The V and J genes are TRBV12-3 or TRBV12-4 and TRBJ1-5; D possibly corresponds to TRBD1 (5 bases). Trimming took off 7 bases at V and 3 bases at J, with 10 bases between the two ends. The CDR3 is 13 amino acids. For the CDR3, the DNA is TGTGCCAGCAAGGGGCCTATCAATCAGCCCCAGCATTTT. This sequence encodes CASKGPINQPQHF.

The rearrangement uses TRBV20-1 and TRBJ2-3, with TRBD2 identical over 12 bases. The germline V gene has CDR1 DFQATT and CDR2 SNEGSKA (reference sequence). With 2 bases clipped from V and 2 bases from J, the junction kept 8 bases outside the gene matches. The CDR3 is 17 residues long. This CDR3 reads CSARSGTSGPITDTQYF. The CDR3 DNA reads as TGCAGTGCTAGATCCGGGACTAGCGGGCCTATCACAGATACGCAGTATTTT.

This chain links TRBV12-3 or TRBV12-4 with TRBJ1-4, with D unclear. Trimming removed 3 bases from V and 1 base from J, with 6 bases in between. CDR3 length: 14 residues. In DNA, the CDR3 is TGTGCCAGCAGTTTTACGAGAACTAATGAAAAACTGTTTTTT. Translation: CASSFTRTNEKLFF.

This clonotype has at least ten counts. This rearrangement joins TRBV6-5 to TRBJ2-6, with D possibly being TRBD2 (5 bases). CDR1 MNHEY and CDR2 SVGAGI come from the germline V gene. The CDR3 covers 14 residues. V was shortened by 6 bases and J by 0 bases, with 6 bases between the two germline ends. CDR3: CASRRVSGANVLTF. In nucleotides, the CDR3 is TGTGCCAGCAGGCGGGTCTCTGGGGCCAACGTCCTGACTTTC.

This clonotype appeared a few times. The V call is TRBV20-1, the J call TRBJ2-7; D might be TRBD2 (6 bases). Germline CDR1 and CDR2: DFQATT and SNEGSKA (reference sequence). CDR3 length equals 11 residues. CDR3 bases: TGCGGGGTGGAGGGGATCAGCGAGCAGTACTTC. Amino acids: CGVEGISEQYF.

This clonotype was seen a handful of times. The V and J genes are TRBV6-1 and TRBJ1-2; D unclear. CDR3 length equals 12 residues. Trimming cost V 7 bases and J 7 bases, with 13 bases left between them. Germline CDR1 is MNHNS and CDR2 is SASEGT. The CDR3 coding sequence is TGTGCCAGCACCGGATGGGGTTTTGGCTACACCTTC. It specifies CASTGWGFGYTF.

This clonotype was observed many times. The chain links TRBV29-1 to TRBJ2-7; D uncertain. CDR1 and CDR2 (germline): SQVTM, ANQGSEA. The germline V and J ends were trimmed by 6 bases and 1 base, with 10 bases remaining between them. The CDR3 consists of 12 residues. The CDR3 DNA is TGCAGCGTCGTTGGCAGTTCCTACGAGCAGTACTTC. It encodes CSVVGSSYEQYF.

The chain employs TRBV12-3 or TRBV12-4 and TRBJ1-4; D is ambiguous. V was pared by 6 bases and J by 6 bases, with 14 bases between. The CDR3 length is 14 residues. This CDR3 is CASSAGTSYEKLFF. Here the CDR3 DNA reads TGTGCCAGCAGCGCAGGAACCTCATATGAAAAACTGTTTTTT.

J is TRBJ2-3 and V is TRBV5-1; 7 nucleotides align to TRBD1. CDR3 size: 16 residues. Unmatched junction bases numbered 8, after V lost 2 bases and J lost 2 bases. Looked up from germline, CDR1 is SGHRS and CDR2 is YFSETQ. CDR3 protein: CASSFGDRELTDTQYF. DNA of the CDR3: TGCGCCAGCAGCTTTGGCGACAGGGAACTCACAGATACGCAGTATTTT.

This clonotype has at least ten counts. The chain employs TRBV20-1 and TRBJ2-7, with D unclear. This CDR3 spans 12 amino acids. Germline values: CDR1 DFQATT, CDR2 SNEGSKA (reference sequence). V lost 2 bases to trimming and J lost 1 base, with 6 bases between them. CDR3 DNA sequence: TGCAGTGCTAGACTCAGTTCCTACGAGCAGTACTTC. Amino acids: CSARLSSYEQYF.

This clonotype was seen repeatedly, ten times or more. This chain uses TRBV20-1 with TRBJ2-5, with D unclear. The CDR3 consists of 12 residues. Germline loops: CDR1 DFQATT, CDR2 SNEGSKA (reference sequence). Between the trimmed V and J ends, which lost 0 bases and 6 bases, there was a span of 8 bases. The CDR3 is CSARERGKTQYF. The DNA of the CDR3 is TGCAGTGCTAGAGAGCGAGGAAAGACCCAGTACTTC.

V is TRBV30 and J is TRBJ1-1, with a tentative D call TRBD1 (5 bases). V was clipped by 3 bases and J by 5 bases, with 19 bases between them. CDR3 length: 15 amino acids. The germline V gene has CDR1 GTSNPN and CDR2 SVGIG (reference sequence). The DNA of the CDR3 is TGTGCCTGGAGAAAAACCGGGACTGCGCGAACTGAAGCTTTCTTT. Translating gives CAWRKTGTARTEAFF.

This clonotype has just a few counts. J is TRBJ2-7 and V is TRBV5-1; 9 positions match TRBD1. This CDR3 comprises 14 residues. Germline CDR1 and CDR2: SGHRS and YFSETQ. V gave up 3 bases and J gave up 5 bases; unmatched junction bases: 6. DNA for the CDR3: TGCGCCAGCAGCTCTCGGACAGGGGTGAACGAGCAGTACTTC. As protein: CASSSRTGVNEQYF.

The chain employs TRBV29-1 and TRBJ1-2; tentatively, D is TRBD1 (5 bases). Germline V gene lookup returns CDR1 SQVTM and CDR2 ANQGSEA. Trimming removed 7 bases at V and 8 bases at J, with 14 bases between. The CDR3 has 11 residues. The CDR3 here is CSAEQVKGYTF. The CDR3 DNA is TGCAGCGCGGAACAGGTCAAGGGCTACACCTTC.